The 22 T cell receptor beta chains in this list originate from one sample, sequenced in a study of T cell changes during pregnancy in multiple sclerosis. Assay: immunoSEQ multiplex PCR; the TCRdb copy retains only in-frame clones and omits some. The table has more than 55,000 clones, about 94% seen once. This specimen was CD8+ T cells from peripheral blood mononuclear cells, taken after pregnancy. Receptors were obtained from a female donor with multiple sclerosis, enrolled in a pregnancy study.

This chain connects TRBV5-1 to TRBJ2-5; D is uncertain. V lost 3 bases to trimming and J lost 2 bases, with 20 bases between them. Germline values: CDR1 SGHRS, CDR2 YFSETQ. The CDR3 totals 17 residues. The CDR3 bases are TGCGCCAGCAGCTGGGTTAATGCAGGCTTAGTACAAGAGACCCAGTACTTC. This translates into CASSWVNAGLVQETQYF.

V usage is TRBV27 and J usage is TRBJ1-2, with TRBD1 as a possible D gene (5 bases). Germline V gene sequence: CDR1 MNHEY, CDR2 SMNVEV (reference sequence). The CDR3 spans 13 residues. Trimming cost V 5 bases and J 7 bases, with 14 bases left between them. The DNA of the CDR3 is TGTGCCAGCAGTACACCAGGGTCTCCTGGCTACACCTTC. Translation gives CASSTPGSPGYTF.

The chain is built from TRBV7-9 and TRBJ2-3, with a weak D call TRBD1 (6 bases). V lost 3 bases, J lost 3 bases, and 13 bases lay in between. The CDR3 extends over 15 amino acids. In germline, CDR1 is SEHNR, CDR2 FQNEAQ (reference sequence). DNA of the CDR3: TGTGCCAGCAGCTTGGAACAGGGATGGACAGATACGCAGTATTTT. Its protein product is CASSLEQGWTDTQYF.

The chain combines TRBV11-2 with TRBJ2-2; D call uncertain. This CDR3 is 14 amino acids long. CDR1 and CDR2 (germline): SGHAT, FQNNGV. V lost 1 base to trimming and J lost 6 bases, with 9 bases between them. The CDR3 reads CASSLVKAAGELFF. In DNA form, the CDR3 reads TGTGCCAGCAGCTTAGTAAAGGCGGCCGGGGAGCTGTTTTTT. The entire variable domain, with the rest obtained from reference TRBV11-2 and TRBJ2-2, is as follows: EAGVAQSPRYKIIEKRQSVAFWCNPISGHATLYWYQQILGQGPKLLIQFQNNGVVDDSQLPKDRFSAERLKGVDSTLKIQPAKLEDSAVYLCASSLVKAAGELFFGEGSRLTVL.

This chain connects TRBV7-9 to TRBJ2-1, with TRBD2 matching over 8 bases. Germline trimming cut 1 base from V and 7 bases from J; bases unmatched to any gene: 6. This CDR3 comprises 15 residues. The germline V gene has CDR1 SEHNR and CDR2 FQNEAQ (reference sequence). CDR3: CASSLVPAGVNEQFF. DNA for the CDR3: TGTGCCAGCAGCTTAGTCCCAGCGGGAGTAAATGAGCAGTTCTTC.

The rearrangement joins TRBV4-1 to TRBJ2-3; 7 bases match TRBD2. Trimming took 0 bases from V and 3 from J; bases not matched to a gene: 9. This CDR3 is built from 17 residues. CDR1 MGHRA and CDR2 YSYEKL come from the germline V gene. CDR3 in amino acids: CASSQDRAGVGTDTQYF. CDR3 coding DNA: TGCGCCAGCAGCCAAGACCGGGCGGGAGTGGGGACAGATACGCAGTATTTT.

V gene TRBV29-1 combines with J gene TRBJ2-2; 9 bases line up with TRBD2. V shed 6 bases, J shed 1 base, and the junction held 3 bases outside the gene matches. CDR1 is SQVTM and CDR2 is ANQGSEA in the germline V gene. CDR3 length: 14 residues. The CDR3 sequence: CSVLTSGNTGELFF. The CDR3 DNA reads TGCAGCGTCTTGACTAGCGGGAACACCGGGGAGCTGTTTTTT.

V is TRBV19 and J is TRBJ2-7, with 9 nucleotides matching TRBD2. V lost 4 bases, J lost 6 bases, and 4 bases stayed unmatched. Per germline, CDR1 LNHDA and CDR2 SQIVND (reference sequence). The CDR3 sequence is 13 residues long. The CDR3 loop reads CASSSAGGREQYF. Here the CDR3 DNA reads TGTGCCAGTAGTAGTGCGGGAGGGCGCGAGCAGTACTTC.

This chain connects TRBV9 to TRBJ2-7, with D possibly being TRBD1 (6 bases). The CDR3 runs to 15 residues. V was pared by 7 bases and J by 2 bases, with 19 bases between. The germline gives CDR1 SGDLS, CDR2 YYNGEE. The CDR3 spells CASHLVGGTPYEQYF. The CDR3 region has the DNA TGTGCCAGCCACCTTGTAGGGGGAACCCCCTACGAGCAGTACTTC. The full variable domain, its missing parts supplied by reference TRBV9 and TRBJ2-7, is DSGVTQTPKHLITATGQRVTLRCSPRSGDLSVYWYQQSLDQGLQFLIQYYNGEERAKGNILERFSAQQFPDLHSELNLSSLELGDSALYFCASHLVGGTPYEQYFGPGTRLTVT.

The chain uses TRBV18 and TRBJ2-7, with TRBD1 matching over 9 bases. There are 14 residues in the CDR3. The germline V gene has CDR1 KGHSH and CDR2 LQKENI. The junction had 6 bases not matched to a gene; V was cut back by 6 bases and J by 3 bases. The CDR3 nucleotides read TGTGCCAGCTCTCCCGGGACAGGGTACTACGAGCAGTACTTC. Residues: CASSPGTGYYEQYF.

The chain recombines TRBV4-1 with TRBJ2-1, with TRBD2 matching 12 bases. This CDR3 comprises 17 residues. Germline trimming cut 4 bases from V and 7 bases from J; bases unmatched to any gene: 11. Germline V CDR1 and CDR2: MGHRA, YSYEKL. CDR3 sequence: CASSLLPLTSGSNEQFF. In DNA, the CDR3 is TGCGCCAGCAGCCTCTTGCCTCTGACTAGCGGGAGTAATGAGCAGTTCTTC.

The rearrangement uses TRBV11-2 and TRBJ2-1; TRBD2 might be the D (6 bases). There are 15 residues in the CDR3. V dropped 3 bases and J dropped 5 bases, with 14 bases sitting between them. In germline, CDR1 is SGHAT, CDR2 FQNNGV. The CDR3 region is CASSFGSGFDNEQFF. For the CDR3, the DNA is TGTGCCAGCAGCTTCGGGAGTGGGTTCGACAATGAGCAGTTCTTC.

J is TRBJ1-1 and V is TRBV19; 7 bases are a match to TRBD1. Trimming at V came to 6 bases and at J to 1 base, leaving 5 bases not matched to a gene. Looked up from germline, CDR1 is LNHDA and CDR2 is SQIVND (reference sequence). The CDR3 length is 14 residues. The CDR3 loop reads CASSLQGTNTEAFF. The DNA of the CDR3 is TGTGCCAGTAGCCTACAGGGGACGAACACTGAAGCTTTCTTT.

The chain links TRBV13 to TRBJ2-7; TRBD2 aligns across 9 bases. The germline gives CDR1 PRHDT, CDR2 FYEKMQ (reference sequence). The CDR3 spans 15 residues. The V and J ends lost 3 bases and 5 bases, in that order; junction bases with no gene match: 8. The CDR3 spells CASSFQREAPHEQYF. The CDR3 nucleotides read TGTGCCAGCAGCTTCCAGCGGGAGGCTCCCCACGAGCAGTACTTC.

V gene TRBV5-1 combines with J gene TRBJ2-5; 10 nucleotides agree with TRBD1. V lost 0 bases and J lost 5; bases outside the gene matches: 7. The CDR3 contains 16 residues. The germline gives CDR1 SGHRS, CDR2 YFSETQ. The CDR3 region is CASSLGDRGLDETQYF. In DNA, the CDR3 is TGCGCCAGCAGCTTGGGGGACAGGGGCCTCGATGAGACCCAGTACTTC. The variable domain in full, completed from reference TRBV5-1 and TRBJ2-5, reads KAGVTQTPRYLIKTRGQQVTLSCSPISGHRSVSWYQQTPGQGLQFLFEYFSETQRNKGNFPGRFSGRQFSNSRSEMNVSTLELGDSALYLCASSLGDRGLDETQYFGPGTRLLVL.

V usage is TRBV7-3 and J usage is TRBJ2-3; possibly TRBD2 for D (6 bases). The CDR3 runs 15 residues. Germline-derived CDR1 and CDR2 are SGHTA and FQGTGA. The V end was cut by 5 bases, the J end by 0 bases, with 12 bases between. The CDR3 region is CASSLAGTSTDTQYF. The CDR3 DNA sequence: TGTGCCAGCAGCCTAGCCGGGACTAGCACAGATACGCAGTATTTT.

The chain is built from TRBV25-1 and TRBJ2-7, with D perhaps matching TRBD2 (6 bases). The CDR3 totals 13 residues. The germline gives CDR1 MGHDK, CDR2 SYGVNS. Trimming removed 10 bases from V and 2 bases from J, with 15 bases in between. The CDR3: CATESRETYEQYF. CDR3 DNA sequence: TGTGCCACCGAGAGCCGGGAGACCTACGAGCAGTACTTC.

The chain links TRBV27 to TRBJ1-1; 7 nucleotides line up with TRBD1. The V and J ends lost 5 bases and 0 bases, in that order; junction bases with no gene match: 6. Germline V gene lookup returns CDR1 MNHEY and CDR2 SMNVEV (reference sequence). This CDR3 region has 15 residues. CDR3 protein: CASSPWTGMNTEAFF. Written as DNA, the CDR3 is TGTGCCAGCAGTCCTTGGACAGGAATGAACACTGAAGCTTTCTTT.

In the case of this clone: Other nucleotide sequences in the sample specify the same CDR3. The chain carries TRBV4-2 and TRBJ1-5; tentative D call: TRBD1 (5 bases). CDR1 is LGHNA, CDR2 YNFKEQ, per germline. This CDR3 spans 16 amino acids. The V and J ends lost 0 bases and 6 bases respectively, with 15 bases between them. Here the CDR3 DNA reads TGTGCCAGCAGCCAAGATACGTCAGGGCTGAGTCAGCCCCAGCATTTT. Amino acid sequence: CASSQDTSGLSQPQHF.

This clone has just one count. The chain has TRBV7-9 and TRBJ2-1, with 12 positions matching TRBD2. The CDR3 consists of 15 residues. The ends lost 3 bases at V and 6 bases at J; junction bases unmatched: 3. Germline V gives CDR1 SEHNR, CDR2 FQNEAQ (reference sequence). CDR3 amino acids: CASSFVTSGSNEQFF. For the CDR3, the DNA is TGTGCCAGCAGCTTTGTGACTAGCGGGAGCAATGAGCAGTTCTTC.

V gene TRBV25-1 combines with J gene TRBJ1-1; no firm D call. The CDR3 sequence is 12 residues long. Deletions cut 3 bases from V and 4 bases from J, with 6 bases between. Per the germline V gene, CDR1 is MGHDK and CDR2 is SYGVNS. This CDR3 is CASSDSGTEAFF. The CDR3 bases are TGTGCCAGCAGTGATTCGGGCACTGAAGCTTTCTTT.

The chain uses TRBV7-9 and TRBJ2-7; TRBD2 aligns across 7 bases. CDR1 SEHNR and CDR2 FQNEAQ come from the germline V gene (reference sequence). CDR3 length: 14 amino acids. V lost 6 bases and J lost 3; bases outside the gene matches: 8. The CDR3 loop reads CASSLSTSRYEQYF. The CDR3 DNA reads as TGTGCCAGCAGTTTATCGACTAGCCGCTACGAGCAGTACTTC.